This record concerns one T cell receptor (beta chain) sequence. These data originate in a study of blood T cell repertoires in COVID-19. Sequencing used immunoSEQ multiplex PCR; TCRdb keeps in-frame clones, though not all of them. Of 200,000 to 300,000 clones in the sample, 85% to 90% are singletons; the top ten hold 3.5% to 4.5%. The source material was peripheral blood. The receptor comes from a woman between 40 and 50 years old with acute or convalescent COVID-19.

CDR3 sequence reads: CAWTGTSGTQYF. CDR3 nucleotides: TGTGCCTGGACCGGGACTAGCGGTACGCAGTATTTT. This chain uses TRBV30 with TRBJ2-3; the match to TRBD2 covers 11 bases. The CDR3 totals 12 residues. Germline CDR1 GTSNPN, CDR2 SVGIG (reference sequence). J lost 8 bases, V lost 4 bases, and 2 bases had no gene match.